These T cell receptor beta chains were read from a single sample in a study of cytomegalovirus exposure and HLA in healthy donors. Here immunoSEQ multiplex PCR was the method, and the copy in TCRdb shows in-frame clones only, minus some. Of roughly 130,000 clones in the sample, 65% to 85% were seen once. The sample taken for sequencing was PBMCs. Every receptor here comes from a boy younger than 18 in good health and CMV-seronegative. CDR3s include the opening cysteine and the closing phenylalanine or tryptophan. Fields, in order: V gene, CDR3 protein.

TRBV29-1,CSVARGGNTEAFF
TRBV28,CASSPRGGGSGYTF
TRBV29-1,CSVSTTSSYNEQFF
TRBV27,CASYPRPLAFSYNEQFF
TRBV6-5,CASSDRGETGELFF
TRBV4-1,CASSQVLSRNTEAFF
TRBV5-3,CARPPPRGYEQYF
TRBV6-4,CASSDSRLREPSGRAGDTQYF
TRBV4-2,CASSQDAGGSYEQYF
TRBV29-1,CSVGWDRVGNTIYF
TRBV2,CASSEVGTGDYNEQFF
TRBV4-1,CASSQNPPDRMENADTQYF
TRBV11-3,CASSVRQGAYEQYF
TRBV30,CAWSGQVNQPQHF
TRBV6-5,CASSRDKKLSGYTF
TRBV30,CAWSPTGGRPQHF
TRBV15,CATSREDIYNEQFF
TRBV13,CASSLGGLRVDTEAFF
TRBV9,CASTPLGEVHEQFF
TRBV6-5,CASSHRTGPQETQYF
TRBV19,CASNKGDRNTEAFF
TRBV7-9,CSSSSVSGTSYNEQFF
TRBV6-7,CASSYEPLGGLAGGPSSTDTQYF
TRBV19,CASSSTGRGESTGANVLTF
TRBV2,CASSESGLAGFETQYF
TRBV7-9,CASTLDRQTEAFF
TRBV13,CASSLGGDVAFF
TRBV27,CASSLGGSPYNEQFF
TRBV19,CASSLRAGTEAFF
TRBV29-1,CSAGLADYTDTQYF
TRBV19,CASSPYPGQGAKAFF
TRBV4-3,CASSRGLDTGELFF
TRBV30,CAWSKGGPGANVLTF
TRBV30,CAWSGLAGAGGELFF
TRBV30,CAWSEGGTEAFF
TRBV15,CATRPGLSLGQYF
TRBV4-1,CASSQDHYSTDTQYF
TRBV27,CASSLGAGAETQYF
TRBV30,CAWSGPHEQFF
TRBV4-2,CASSQASLAGGETQYF
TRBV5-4,CAGGGEDTGELFF
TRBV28,CASTGLTRRLAKNIQYF
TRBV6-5,CASSYEPTGNTIYF
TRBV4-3,CASSQEGDSSGANVLTF
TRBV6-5,CASSSAGIEAFF
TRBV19,CASIKTGLGQPQHF
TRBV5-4,CASSFTSGRASGELFF
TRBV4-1,CASSQAYPSSGSGREQYF
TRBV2,CASSIGREETQYF
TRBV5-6,CASSLGTSGTLAKNIQYF
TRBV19,CASSRTSGGGTGELFF
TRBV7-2,CASSPGTAGGEQYF
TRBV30,CAWVEAGGPTDEQYF